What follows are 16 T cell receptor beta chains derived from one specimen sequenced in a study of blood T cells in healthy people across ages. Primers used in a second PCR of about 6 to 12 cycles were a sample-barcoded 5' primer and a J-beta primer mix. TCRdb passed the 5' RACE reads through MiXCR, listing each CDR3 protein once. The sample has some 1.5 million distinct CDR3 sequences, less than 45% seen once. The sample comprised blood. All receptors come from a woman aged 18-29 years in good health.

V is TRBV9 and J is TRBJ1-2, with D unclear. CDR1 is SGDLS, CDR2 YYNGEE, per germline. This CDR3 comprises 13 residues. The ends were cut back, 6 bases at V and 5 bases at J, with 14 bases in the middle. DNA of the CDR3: TGTGCCAGCAAGTTAGGAGATCGGTATGGCTACACCTTC. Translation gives CASKLGDRYGYTF.

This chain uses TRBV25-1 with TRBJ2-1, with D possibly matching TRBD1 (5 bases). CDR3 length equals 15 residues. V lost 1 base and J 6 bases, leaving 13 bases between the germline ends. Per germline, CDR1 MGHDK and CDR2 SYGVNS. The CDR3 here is CASSESRQKFNEQFF. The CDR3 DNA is TGTGCCAGCAGTGAATCTCGACAGAAATTCAATGAGCAGTTCTTC. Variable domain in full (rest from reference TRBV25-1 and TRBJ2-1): EADIYQTPRYLVIGTGKKITLECSQTMGHDKMYWYQQDPGMELHLIHYSYGVNSTEKGDLSSESTVSRIRTEHFPLTLESARPSHTSQYLCASSESRQKFNEQFFGPGTRLTVL.

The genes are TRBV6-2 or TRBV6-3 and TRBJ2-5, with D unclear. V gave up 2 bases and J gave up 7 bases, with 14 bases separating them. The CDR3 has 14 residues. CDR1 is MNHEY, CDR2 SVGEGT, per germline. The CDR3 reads CASSYGTRSGTQYF. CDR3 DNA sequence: TGTGCCAGCAGTTACGGTACACGTTCGGGGACCCAGTACTTC.

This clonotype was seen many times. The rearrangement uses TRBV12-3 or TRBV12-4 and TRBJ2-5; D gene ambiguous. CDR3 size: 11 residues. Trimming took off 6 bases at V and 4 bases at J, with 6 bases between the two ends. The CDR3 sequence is CASSLRETQYF. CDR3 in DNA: TGTGCCAGCAGCTTACGAGAGACCCAGTACTTC.

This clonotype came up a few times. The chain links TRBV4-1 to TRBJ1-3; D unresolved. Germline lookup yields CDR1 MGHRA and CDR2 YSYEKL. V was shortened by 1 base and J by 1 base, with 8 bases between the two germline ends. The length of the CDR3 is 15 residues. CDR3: CASSQVLLSGNTIYF. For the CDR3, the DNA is TGCGCCAGCAGCCAAGTTCTTTTATCTGGAAACACCATATATTTT.

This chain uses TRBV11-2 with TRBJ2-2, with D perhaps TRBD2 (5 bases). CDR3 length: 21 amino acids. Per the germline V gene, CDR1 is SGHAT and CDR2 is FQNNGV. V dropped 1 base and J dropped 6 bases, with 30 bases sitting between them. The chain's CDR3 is CASSLGAGGNIRHSYAGELFF. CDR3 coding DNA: TGTGCCAGCAGCTTAGGGGCAGGAGGCAATATAAGGCATAGTTATGCCGGGGAGCTGTTTTTT.

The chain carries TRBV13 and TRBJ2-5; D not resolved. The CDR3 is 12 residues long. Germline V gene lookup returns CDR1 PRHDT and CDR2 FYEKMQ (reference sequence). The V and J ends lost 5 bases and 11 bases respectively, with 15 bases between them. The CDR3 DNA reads TGTGCCAGCAGCAACCCTGGCAATGAGCAGTACTTC. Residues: CASSNPGNEQYF.

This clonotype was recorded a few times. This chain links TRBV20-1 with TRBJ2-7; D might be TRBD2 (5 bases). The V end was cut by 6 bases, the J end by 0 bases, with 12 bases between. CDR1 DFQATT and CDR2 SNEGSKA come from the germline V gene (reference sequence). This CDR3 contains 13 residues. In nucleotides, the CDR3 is TGCAGTGCGGGTGGAGGCTACTCCTACGAGCAGTACTTC. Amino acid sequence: CSAGGGYSYEQYF.

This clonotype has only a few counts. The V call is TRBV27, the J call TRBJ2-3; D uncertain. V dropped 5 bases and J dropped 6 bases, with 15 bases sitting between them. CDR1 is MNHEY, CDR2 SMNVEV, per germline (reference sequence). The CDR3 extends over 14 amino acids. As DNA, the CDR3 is TGTGCCAGCAGTCCCTCGTTAGCAGGCGATACGCAGTATTTT. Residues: CASSPSLAGDTQYF.

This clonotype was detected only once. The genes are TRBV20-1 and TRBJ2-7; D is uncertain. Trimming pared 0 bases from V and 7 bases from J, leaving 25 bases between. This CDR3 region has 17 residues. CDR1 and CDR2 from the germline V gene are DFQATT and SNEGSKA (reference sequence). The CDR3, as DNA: TGCAGTGCTAGAGATCCCCACCAAGAACTATTCTACAATGAGCAGTACTTC. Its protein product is CSARDPHQELFYNEQYF.

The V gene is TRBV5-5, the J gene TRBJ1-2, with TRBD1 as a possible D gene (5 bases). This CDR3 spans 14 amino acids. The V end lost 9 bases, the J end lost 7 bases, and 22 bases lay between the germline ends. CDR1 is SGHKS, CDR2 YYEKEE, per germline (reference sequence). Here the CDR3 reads CANNLGHSQSGYTF. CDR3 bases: TGTGCCAACAACTTGGGGCACAGTCAGTCTGGCTACACCTTC.

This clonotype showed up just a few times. The CDR3, as DNA: TGTGCCAGCAATAGGGACGCCATCTCCTACAATGAGCAGTTCTTC. This sequence encodes CASNRDAISYNEQFF. The chain carries TRBV6-2 or TRBV6-3 and TRBJ2-1; either TRBD1 or TRBD2 may fit D (5 bases each). Germline V gene lookup returns CDR1 MNHEY and CDR2 SVGEGT. The CDR3 is 15 amino acids. V lost 7 bases and J lost 0, with 13 bases in between.

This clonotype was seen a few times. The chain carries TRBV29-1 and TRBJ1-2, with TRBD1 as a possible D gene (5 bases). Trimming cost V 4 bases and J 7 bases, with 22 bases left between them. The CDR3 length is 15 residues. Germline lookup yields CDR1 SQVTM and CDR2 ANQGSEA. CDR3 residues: CSVATGTDVSVGYTF. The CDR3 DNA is TGCAGCGTTGCAACCGGGACGGACGTCTCGGTTGGCTACACCTTC.

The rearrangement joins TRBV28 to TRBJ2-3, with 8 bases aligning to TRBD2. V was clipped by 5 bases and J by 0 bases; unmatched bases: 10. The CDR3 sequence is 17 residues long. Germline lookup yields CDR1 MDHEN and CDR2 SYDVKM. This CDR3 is CASSTFLAGSSTDTQYF. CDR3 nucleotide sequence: TGTGCCAGCAGTACTTTTCTAGCGGGTTCTAGCACAGATACGCAGTATTTT.

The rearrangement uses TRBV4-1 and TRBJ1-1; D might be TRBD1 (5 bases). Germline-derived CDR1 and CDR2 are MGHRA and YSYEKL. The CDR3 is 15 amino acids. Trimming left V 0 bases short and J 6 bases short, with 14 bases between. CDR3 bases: TGCGCCAGCAGCCAAGATGGGGGACTGGAGGCTGAAGCTTTCTTT. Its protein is CASSQDGGLEAEAFF.

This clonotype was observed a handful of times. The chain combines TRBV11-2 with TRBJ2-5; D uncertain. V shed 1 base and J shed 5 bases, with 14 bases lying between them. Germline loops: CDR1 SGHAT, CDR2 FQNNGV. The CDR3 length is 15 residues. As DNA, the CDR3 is TGTGCCAGCAGCTTAGTGTACATAAATACGGAGACCCAGTACTTC. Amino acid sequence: CASSLVYINTETQYF.